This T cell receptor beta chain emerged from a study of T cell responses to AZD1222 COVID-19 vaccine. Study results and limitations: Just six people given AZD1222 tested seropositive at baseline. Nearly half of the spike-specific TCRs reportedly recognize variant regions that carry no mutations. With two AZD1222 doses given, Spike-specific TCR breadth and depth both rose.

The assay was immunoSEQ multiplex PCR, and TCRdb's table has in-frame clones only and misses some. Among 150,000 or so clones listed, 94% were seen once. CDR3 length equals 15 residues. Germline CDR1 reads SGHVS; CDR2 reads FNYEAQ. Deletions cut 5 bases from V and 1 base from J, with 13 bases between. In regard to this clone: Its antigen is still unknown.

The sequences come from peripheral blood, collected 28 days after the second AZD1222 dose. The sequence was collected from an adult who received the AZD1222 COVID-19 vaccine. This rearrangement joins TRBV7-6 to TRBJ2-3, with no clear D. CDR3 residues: CASSPRGFGTDTQYF. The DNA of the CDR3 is TGTGCCAGCAGCCCGAGAGGTTTTGGCACAGATACGCAGTATTTT. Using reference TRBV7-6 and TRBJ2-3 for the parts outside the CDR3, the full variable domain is GAGVSQSPRYKVTKRGQDVALRCDPISGHVSLYWYRQALGQGPEFLTYFNYEAQQDKSGLPNDRFSAERPEGSISTLTIQRTEQRDSAMYRCASSPRGFGTDTQYFGPGTRLTVL.